This section outlines one T cell receptor (beta chain) sequence together with its context. V lost 10 bases, J lost 11 bases, and 9 bases lay in between. CDR1 and CDR2 (germline): SGHTA, FQGTGA. The length of the CDR3 is 10 residues. Some clones are missing from TCRdb's copy, which holds only in-frame ones; the method was immunoSEQ multiplex PCR. In the table there are about 140,000 clones, less than 85% of which are singletons. This entry is derived from a study of blood T cell repertoires in COVID-19. The sequenced sample was PBMCs or T cells enriched from blood (not recorded which). The chain employs TRBV7-3 and TRBJ2-6; D ambiguous. The clonotype was recovered from a young woman who had been exposed to COVID-19. CDR3 bases: TGTGCCATCCCAGGCGACGTCCTGACTTTC. This codes for CAIPGDVLTF.